The 15 T cell receptor beta chains in this list originate from one sample, sequenced in a study of T cells in localized non-small cell lung cancer. Clones were sequenced by immunoSEQ multiplex PCR, and TCRdb holds only the in-frame ones, with some missing. The profile shows 40,000 to 55,000 clones, 80% of them singletons. The source was PBMCs, collected before any cancer treatment. All receptors derive from a woman aged 40-69 years with stage II lung adenocarcinoma.

This chain links TRBV4-3 with TRBJ2-7; the match to TRBD1 covers 9 bases. V lost 5 bases, J lost 4 bases, and 6 bases stayed unmatched. The V gene's germline CDR1 is LGHNA and CDR2 YSLEER. The CDR3 runs to 14 residues. CDR3 sequence: CASSWGQGQYEQYF. The CDR3 DNA sequence: TGCGCCAGCAGCTGGGGACAGGGCCAATACGAGCAGTACTTC.

This chain connects TRBV15 to TRBJ1-3; D remains unclear. CDR1 and CDR2 (germline): LNHNV, YYDKDF (reference sequence). Trimming took 6 bases from V and 4 from J, leaving 10 bases between them. This CDR3 is built from 13 residues. Here the CDR3 reads CATRTWEGNTIYF. CDR3 nucleotides: TGTGCCACCAGGACGTGGGAAGGAAACACCATATATTTT.

Here the CDR3 DNA reads TGTGCCATCAGTGAGCACTTGGACAGGGGGAGTCAGCCCCAGCATTTT. This translates into CAISEHLDRGSQPQHF. The chain recombines TRBV10-3 with TRBJ1-5; 10 bases line up with TRBD1. This CDR3 contains 16 residues. CDR1 ENHRY and CDR2 SYGVKD come from the germline V gene. The ends lost 2 bases at V and 6 bases at J; junction bases unmatched: 7.

This chain links TRBV20-1 with TRBJ1-4; no clear D gene. From germline, CDR1 is DFQATT and CDR2 SNEGSKA (reference sequence). Trimming took 5 bases from V and 8 from J, leaving 9 bases between them. The CDR3 has 11 amino acids. CDR3 DNA: TGCAGTGCTGCCGGGTGGGAAAAACTGTTTTTT. Translation gives CSAAGWEKLFF.

Written as DNA, the CDR3 is TGTGCCAGCAGAGGGGACGTTACAACTAATGAAAAACTGTTTTTT. Translation gives CASRGDVTTNEKLFF. V and J are TRBV6-5 and TRBJ1-4; D may be TRBD1 (5 bases). CDR1 is MNHEY, CDR2 SVGAGI, per germline. This CDR3 spans 15 amino acids. Trimming removed 6 bases at V and 0 bases at J, with 11 bases between.

The chain links TRBV28 to TRBJ1-2; 7 nucleotides line up with TRBD1. The J segment lost 3 bases and the V segment lost 6 bases, leaving 10 bases of the junction unmatched. Germline values: CDR1 MDHEN, CDR2 SYDVKM. There are 15 residues in the CDR3. CDR3 bases: TGTGCCAGCAGACCCGACAGGGTGTGGGACTATGGCTACACCTTC. Protein: CASRPDRVWDYGYTF.

The V call is TRBV6-1, the J call TRBJ2-7, with 7 positions matching TRBD1. Germline V gene data show CDR1 as MNHNS and CDR2 as SASEGT. The CDR3 runs 14 residues. The junction had 10 bases not matched to a gene; V was cut back by 10 bases and J by 1 base. The CDR3 DNA reads as TGTGCCACCACTGACAGGGCCCAATCCTACGAGCAGTACTTC. This sequence encodes CATTDRAQSYEQYF.

V and J are TRBV4-3 and TRBJ1-2, with a weak D call TRBD1 (6 bases). Trimming removed 4 bases at V and 7 bases at J, with 19 bases between. The CDR3 runs to 15 residues. Germline values: CDR1 LGHNA, CDR2 YSLEER. The CDR3 DNA is TGCGCCAGCAGCCCTGTTACAGGGACCACCAGTGGCTACACCTTC. Encoded protein: CASSPVTGTTSGYTF.

The genes are TRBV4-1 and TRBJ1-4, with 8 bases identical to TRBD1. Germline CDR1 is MGHRA and CDR2 is YSYEKL. There are 16 residues in the CDR3. The V and J ends lost 3 bases and 5 bases, in that order; junction bases with no gene match: 8. CDR3 protein: CASSQTKGQANEKLFF. The CDR3 DNA is TGCGCCAGCAGCCAGACTAAGGGACAGGCGAATGAAAAACTGTTTTTT.

The chain links TRBV18 to TRBJ1-1; the D gene is possibly TRBD1 (6 bases). V was cut by 3 bases and J by 0 bases, with 8 bases left in between. Germline assignment: CDR1 KGHSH and CDR2 LQKENI. This CDR3 has 14 residues. This CDR3 is CASSPDRMNTEAFF. The CDR3 DNA is TGTGCCAGCTCACCCGACAGGATGAACACTGAAGCTTTCTTT.

The chain uses TRBV19 and TRBJ1-2, with a possible D match to TRBD1 (6 bases). The germline V and J ends were trimmed by 5 bases and 7 bases, with 20 bases remaining between them. There are 15 residues in the CDR3. Germline loops: CDR1 LNHDA, CDR2 SQIVND (reference sequence). The CDR3 here is CASSLTLQGTLGYTF. CDR3 nucleotide sequence: TGTGCCAGTAGTTTGACTTTACAGGGTACACTTGGCTACACCTTC.

V usage is TRBV6-6 and J usage is TRBJ2-1, with 7 bases fitting TRBD1. Per the germline V gene, CDR1 is MNHNY and CDR2 is SVGAGI (reference sequence). With V trimmed by 5 bases and J by 1 base, 5 bases remained unmatched. The CDR3 covers 15 residues. CDR3 sequence reads: CASSTGVRSYNEQFF. The DNA of the CDR3 is TGTGCCAGCAGTACAGGGGTAAGGTCCTACAATGAGCAGTTCTTC.

The chain employs TRBV2 and TRBJ2-7; the D gene is possibly TRBD1 (6 bases). Per germline, CDR1 SNHLY and CDR2 FYNNEI. CDR3 length equals 13 residues. V lost 7 bases to trimming and J lost 0 bases, with 10 bases between them. CDR3 nucleotides: TGTGCCAGCAAGGGACACCACTCCTACGAGCAGTACTTC. This codes for CASKGHHSYEQYF.

The rearrangement uses TRBV7-2 and TRBJ1-2; a possible D gene is TRBD1 (6 bases). The germline gives CDR1 SGHTA, CDR2 FQGNSA. Trimming pared 4 bases from V and 5 bases from J, leaving 26 bases between. The CDR3 consists of 18 residues. DNA of the CDR3: TGTGCCAGCAGCTCGGGGGCAGGTCGCTCGTCTGACGCATATGGCTACACCTTC. Its protein is CASSSGAGRSSDAYGYTF.

As DNA, the CDR3 is TGTGCCAGCAGCTTAGAAGGGGATAACACAGATACGCAGTATTTT. Translating it yields CASSLEGDNTDTQYF. V gene TRBV7-9 combines with J gene TRBJ2-3, with D possibly being TRBD1 (5 bases). Between the trimmed V and J ends, which lost 1 base and 2 bases, there was a span of 10 bases. This CDR3 is 15 amino acids long. Germline CDR1 is SEHNR and CDR2 is FQNEAQ (reference sequence).